The 24 T cell receptor beta chains presented below share a single source sample, sequenced in a study of shared clonotypes between healthy human individuals. Method: immunoSEQ multiplex PCR; TCRdb's copy keeps in-frame clones and lacks some. The table has about 490,000 clones, 70% to 85% seen once; the top ten hold less than 15%. Material for sequencing was PBMCs. These receptors originate from a woman aged 35 to 49 in good health. Some clones in this sample may be carry-over from other donors' samples.

The CDR3 coding sequence is TGTGCCAGCCGCCGGGACACTGATCAGCCCCAGCATTTT. Residues: CASRRDTDQPQHF. The J gene is TRBJ1-5, the V gene TRBV2, with a tentative D call TRBD1 (6 bases). CDR1 is SNHLY and CDR2 is FYNNEI in the germline V gene. The CDR3 runs to 13 residues. The V end lost 8 bases, the J end lost 5 bases, and 13 bases lay between the germline ends.

This clone has a single count. This chain uses TRBV7-9 with TRBJ2-7; tentative D call: TRBD1 (5 bases). Trimming pared 4 bases from V and 2 bases from J, leaving 12 bases between. This CDR3 has 14 amino acids. The germline CDR1 and CDR2 sequences are SEHNR and FQNEAQ (reference sequence). CDR3 sequence (DNA): TGTGCCAGCAGCTCCGCCGACAGAACCTACGAGCAGTACTTC. Residues: CASSSADRTYEQYF.

The V and J genes are TRBV2 and TRBJ2-1; D may be TRBD1 (6 bases). CDR3 length: 16 residues. The germline V gene encodes CDR1 SNHLY and CDR2 FYNNEI. The V and J ends lost 4 bases and 4 bases respectively, with 17 bases between them. For the CDR3, the DNA is TGTGCCAGCAGTGCCCTACAGGGTTTAAGGTACAATGAGCAGTTCTTC. It encodes CASSALQGLRYNEQFF.

The J gene is TRBJ2-3, the V gene TRBV5-4; D remains unclear. Trimming took off 1 base at V and 0 bases at J, with 9 bases between the two ends. Per the germline V gene, CDR1 is SGHNT and CDR2 is YYREEE (reference sequence). CDR3 length: 15 residues. The CDR3 region is CASSLPAASTDTQYF. For the CDR3, the DNA is TGTGCCAGCAGCTTGCCGGCAGCTAGCACAGATACGCAGTATTTT.

To note about this clone: A clone one base away is much larger, so this may be a read error. This sequence joins TRBV5-1 and TRBJ2-1; 7 nucleotides align to TRBD2. CDR1 is SGHRS, CDR2 YFSETQ, per germline. CDR3 size: 17 residues. V trimming: 0 bases; J trimming: 0 bases; junction bases outside the gene matches: 6. For the CDR3, the DNA is TGCGCCAGCAGCTTGGAGGCTAGCGGAATCTCCTACAATGAGCAGTTCTTC. Its translation is CASSLEASGISYNEQFF.

The CDR3 coding sequence is TGTGCCAGCTCACCACGGATCGGAACTAGCGACGAGCAGTACTTC. Residues: CASSPRIGTSDEQYF. J is TRBJ2-7 and V is TRBV18, with 7 nucleotides matching TRBD2. Losses at the gene ends were 1 base for V and 5 bases for J; bases not matched to a gene: 8. Germline V gives CDR1 KGHSH, CDR2 LQKENI. The CDR3 totals 15 residues.

The chain recombines TRBV6-6 with TRBJ1-6, with 8 nucleotides matching TRBD1. Germline-derived CDR1 and CDR2 are MNHNY and SVGAGI (reference sequence). V lost 5 bases, J lost 5 bases, and 2 bases stayed unmatched. This CDR3 has 14 amino acids. The CDR3 sequence is CASSLQGDNSPLHF. In DNA form, the CDR3 reads TGTGCCAGCAGTCTACAGGGGGATAATTCACCCCTCCACTTT.

The CDR3 sequence is CASTLTAAGPPTKETQYF. The CDR3 region has the DNA TGTGCCAGCACCCTTACGGCCGCAGGGCCCCCCACAAAAGAGACCCAGTACTTC. The chain carries TRBV7-8 and TRBJ2-5; D possibly corresponds to TRBD1 (5 bases). V lost 7 bases, J lost 3 bases, and 27 bases lay in between. From germline, CDR1 is SGHVS and CDR2 FQNEAQ. The CDR3 has 18 residues.

The chain combines TRBV11-2 with TRBJ2-1; weak D call: TRBD2 (6 bases). This CDR3 is 14 amino acids long. From germline, CDR1 is SGHAT and CDR2 FQNNGV. V was shortened by 0 bases and J by 9 bases, with 12 bases between the two germline ends. The CDR3 region is CASSLDRGSGEQFF. The CDR3 DNA reads TGTGCCAGCAGCTTAGATCGGGGGAGCGGTGAGCAGTTCTTC. Full variable domain (remainder filled in from reference TRBV11-2 and TRBJ2-1): EAGVAQSPRYKIIEKRQSVAFWCNPISGHATLYWYQQILGQGPKLLIQFQNNGVVDDSQLPKDRFSAERLKGVDSTLKIQPAKLEDSAVYLCASSLDRGSGEQFFGPGTRLTVL.

This clone was seen more than once but under ten times. This CDR3 is CASYQGAGTEAFF. The CDR3 DNA reads TGTGCCAGCTATCAGGGGGCTGGCACTGAAGCTTTCTTT. The chain carries TRBV27 and TRBJ1-1, with 8 nucleotides matching TRBD1. The CDR3 sequence is 13 residues long. Germline-derived CDR1 and CDR2 are MNHEY and SMNVEV (reference sequence). The junction had 6 bases not matched to a gene; V was cut back by 8 bases and J by 4 bases.

The chain uses TRBV27 and TRBJ1-2, with D hard to call. The CDR3 runs to 12 residues. CDR1 is MNHEY, CDR2 SMNVEV, per germline (reference sequence). Trimming removed 3 bases from V and 8 bases from J, with 10 bases in between. The CDR3 protein is CASSFGAGGYTF. In nucleotides, the CDR3 is TGTGCCAGCAGTTTTGGAGCAGGAGGCTACACCTTC.

The chain carries TRBV30 and TRBJ1-5; the D is unclear. V lost 8 bases and J 1 base, leaving 12 bases between the germline ends. Germline V gene data show CDR1 as GTSNPN and CDR2 as SVGIG (reference sequence). CDR3 length equals 13 residues. In nucleotides, the CDR3 is TGTGCCACATCCGCGGGGAGCAATCAGCCCCAGCATTTT. The encoded protein is CATSAGSNQPQHF.

The chain combines TRBV11-2 with TRBJ2-7; TRBD2 matches 11 bases. The CDR3 runs to 14 residues. Looked up from germline, CDR1 is SGHAT and CDR2 is FQNNGV. V dropped 6 bases and J dropped 5; count of bases not matched to a gene: 6. As DNA, the CDR3 is TGTGCCAGCAGGATGCTAGCGGGAGGTCACGAGCAGTACTTC. As protein: CASRMLAGGHEQYF. Based on the CDR3 plus reference TRBV11-2 and TRBJ2-7, the full variable domain is EAGVAQSPRYKIIEKRQSVAFWCNPISGHATLYWYQQILGQGPKLLIQFQNNGVVDDSQLPKDRFSAERLKGVDSTLKIQPAKLEDSAVYLCASRMLAGGHEQYFGPGTRLTVT.

The CDR3 region is CSVLTPRDTEAFF. In nucleotides, the CDR3 is TGCAGCGTTTTAACCCCCCGGGACACTGAAGCTTTCTTT. This chain connects TRBV29-1 to TRBJ1-1; D gene ambiguous. Trimming left V 5 bases short and J 3 bases short, with 13 bases between. The CDR3 sequence is 13 residues long. Germline CDR1 reads SQVTM; CDR2 reads ANQGSEA. Full variable domain (remainder filled in from reference TRBV29-1 and TRBJ1-1): SAVISQKPSRDICQRGTSLTIQCQVDSQVTMMFWYRQQPGQSLTLIATANQGSEATYESGFVIDKFPISRPNLTFSTLTVSNMSPEDSSIYLCSVLTPRDTEAFFGQGTRLTVV.

This clone was counted ten times or more. This chain joins TRBV27 and TRBJ2-2; unclear D gene. The CDR3 extends over 14 amino acids. The ends were cut back, 3 bases at V and 4 bases at J, with 9 bases in the middle. From germline, CDR1 is MNHEY and CDR2 SMNVEV (reference sequence). The CDR3 is CASSLEPATGELFF. As DNA, the CDR3 is TGTGCCAGCAGTTTGGAACCGGCCACCGGGGAGCTGTTTTTT.

This clone was counted a few times. The rearrangement links TRBV11-2 to TRBJ1-2; D is uncertain. The V gene's germline CDR1 is SGHAT and CDR2 FQNNGV. V lost 6 bases and J lost 8, with 19 bases in between. The CDR3 has 14 residues. The CDR3 DNA sequence: TGTGCCAGCAGTTTTCCTACCGCTACGGGGGGCTACACCTTC. Its translation: CASSFPTATGGYTF. The whole variable domain, filled in from reference TRBV11-2 and TRBJ1-2, reads EAGVAQSPRYKIIEKRQSVAFWCNPISGHATLYWYQQILGQGPKLLIQFQNNGVVDDSQLPKDRFSAERLKGVDSTLKIQPAKLEDSAVYLCASSFPTATGGYTFGSGTRLTVV.

The V gene is TRBV6-6, the J gene TRBJ1-5; D might be TRBD1 (5 bases). The CDR3 contains 14 residues. V was shortened by 2 bases and J by 1 base, with 6 bases between the two germline ends. Germline V gene data show CDR1 as MNHNY and CDR2 as SVGAGI (reference sequence). The CDR3 region is CASSYQGSNQPQHF. For the CDR3, the DNA is TGTGCCAGCAGTTACCAGGGAAGCAATCAGCCCCAGCATTTT.

The gene calls are TRBV19 and TRBJ1-2, with a tentative D call TRBD1 (6 bases). Germline CDR1 reads LNHDA; CDR2 reads SQIVND (reference sequence). The CDR3 is made up of 14 amino acids. The V and J ends lost 5 bases and 7 bases respectively, with 17 bases between them. The CDR3 DNA is TGTGCCAGTAGTGCCGGGACACCTTCACGTGGCTACACCTTC. Protein: CASSAGTPSRGYTF.

This chain's CDR3 is CASSLFLAGEAFF. DNA of the CDR3: TGTGCCAGCAGTTTATTCCTGGCGGGCGAAGCTTTCTTT. V and J are TRBV28 and TRBJ1-1, with D hard to call. Germline V gene sequence: CDR1 MDHEN, CDR2 SYDVKM. With 1 base removed from V and 8 bases from J, the gap between germline ends came to 11 bases. This CDR3 region has 13 residues.

The J gene is TRBJ2-3, the V gene TRBV4-3, with D perhaps assigned TRBD1 or TRBD2 (5 bases each). CDR1 is LGHNA and CDR2 is YSLEER in the germline V gene. The length of the CDR3 is 16 residues. V was pared by 5 bases and J by 4 bases, with 19 bases between. CDR3 in DNA: TGCGCCAGCAGCTTGGGGACGGCTAGTTATGCAGATACGCAGTATTTT. Its protein is CASSLGTASYADTQYF.

This chain joins TRBV11-2 and TRBJ1-2, with 8 bases fitting TRBD1. The germline V gene has CDR1 SGHAT and CDR2 FQNNGV. CDR3 length equals 14 residues. Unmatched junction bases numbered 9, after V lost 5 bases and J lost 7 bases. CDR3 protein: CASSARQGLGGYTF. CDR3 DNA: TGTGCCAGCAGCGCCAGACAGGGGCTGGGTGGCTACACCTTC.

In this sample, this clone turned up a few times. The chain employs TRBV28 and TRBJ1-1; a possible D gene is TRBD1 (5 bases). The CDR3 runs to 12 residues. The germline V and J ends were trimmed by 10 bases and 1 base, with 10 bases remaining between them. Per the germline V gene, CDR1 is MDHEN and CDR2 is SYDVKM. The CDR3 loop is CAIKGPNTEAFF. The DNA for the CDR3 is TGTGCCATCAAGGGGCCGAACACTGAAGCTTTCTTT. Together with reference TRBV28 and TRBJ1-1, the CDR3 gives the full variable domain: DVKVTQSSRYLVKRTGEKVFLECVQDMDHENMFWYRQDPGLGLRLIYFSYDVKMKEKGDIPEGYSVSREKKERFSLILESASTNQTSMYLCAIKGPNTEAFFGQGTRLTVV.

In its sample, this clone was seen once. This sample also contains other DNA sequences that code for the same CDR3. The J gene is TRBJ2-1, the V gene TRBV11-1; 11 bases align to TRBD2. The V gene's germline CDR1 is SGHAT and CDR2 FQDESV (reference sequence). CDR3 length: 16 residues. V lost 6 bases and J lost 3; bases outside the gene matches: 7. CDR3 amino acids: CASSFTGTSGYNEQFF. CDR3 coding DNA: TGTGCCAGCAGTTTTACCGGGACTAGCGGCTACAATGAGCAGTTCTTC.

V usage is TRBV5-8 and J usage is TRBJ2-4; D not certain. The CDR3 consists of 14 residues. Germline CDR1 and CDR2: SGHTS and YDEGEE. Trimming took off 0 bases at V and 6 bases at J, with 10 bases between the two ends. CDR3 sequence: CASSLATAVNIQYF. For the CDR3, the DNA is TGTGCCAGCAGCTTGGCCACGGCAGTAAACATTCAGTACTTC.